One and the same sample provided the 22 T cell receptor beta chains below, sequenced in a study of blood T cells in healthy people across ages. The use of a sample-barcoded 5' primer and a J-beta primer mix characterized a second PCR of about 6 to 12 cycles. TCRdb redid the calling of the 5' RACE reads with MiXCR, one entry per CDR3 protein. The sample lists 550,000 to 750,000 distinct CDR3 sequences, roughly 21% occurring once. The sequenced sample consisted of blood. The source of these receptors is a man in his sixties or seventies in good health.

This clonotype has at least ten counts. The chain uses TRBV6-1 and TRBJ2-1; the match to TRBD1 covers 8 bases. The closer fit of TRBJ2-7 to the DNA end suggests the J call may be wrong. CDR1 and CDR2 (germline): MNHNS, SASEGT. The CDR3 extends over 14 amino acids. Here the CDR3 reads CASSLTGASYEQYF. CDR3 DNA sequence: TGTGCCAGCAGTTTGACAGGGGCTAGCTACGAGCAGTACTTC.

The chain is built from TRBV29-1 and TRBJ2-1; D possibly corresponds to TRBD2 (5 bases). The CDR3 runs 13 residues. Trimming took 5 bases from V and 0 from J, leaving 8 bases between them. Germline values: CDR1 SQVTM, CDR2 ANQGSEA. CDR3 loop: CSVRLSSYNEQFF. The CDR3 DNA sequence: TGCAGCGTTAGACTAAGCTCCTACAATGAGCAGTTCTTC.

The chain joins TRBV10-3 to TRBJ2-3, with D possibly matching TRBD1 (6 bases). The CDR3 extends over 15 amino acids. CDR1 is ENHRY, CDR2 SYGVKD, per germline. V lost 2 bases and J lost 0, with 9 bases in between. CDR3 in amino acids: CAISEGTSSTDTQYF. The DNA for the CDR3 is TGTGCCATCAGTGAGGGGACATCTAGCACAGATACGCAGTATTTT.

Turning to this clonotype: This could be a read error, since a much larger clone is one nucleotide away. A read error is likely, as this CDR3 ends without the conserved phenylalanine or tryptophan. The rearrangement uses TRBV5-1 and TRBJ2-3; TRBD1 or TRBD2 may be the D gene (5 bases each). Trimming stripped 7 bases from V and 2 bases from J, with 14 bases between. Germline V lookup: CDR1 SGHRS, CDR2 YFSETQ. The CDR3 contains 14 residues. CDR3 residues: CASRTGTNTDTQYL. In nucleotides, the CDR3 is TGCGCCAGCCGAACCGGGACCAACACAGATACGCAGTATCTT.

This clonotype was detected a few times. The CDR3 DNA follows: TGTGCCAGCAGTTTCCGAGCCCCCCGGGACAGGGGCTTTTGGCCCCAGCATTTT. It is translated as CASSFRAPRDRGFWPQHF. The chain couples TRBV27 to TRBJ1-5; TRBD1 matches at 10 bases. The CDR3 totals 18 residues. Trimming removed 3 bases from V and 9 bases from J; junction bases left unmatched: 17. Germline values: CDR1 MNHEY, CDR2 SMNVEV (reference sequence).

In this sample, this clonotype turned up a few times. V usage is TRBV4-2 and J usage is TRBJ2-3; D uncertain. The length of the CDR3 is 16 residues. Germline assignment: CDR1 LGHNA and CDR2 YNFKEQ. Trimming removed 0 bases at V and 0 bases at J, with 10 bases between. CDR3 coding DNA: TGTGCCAGCAGCCAAGATCTCCCTCTGAGCACAGATACGCAGTATTTT. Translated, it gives CASSQDLPLSTDTQYF.

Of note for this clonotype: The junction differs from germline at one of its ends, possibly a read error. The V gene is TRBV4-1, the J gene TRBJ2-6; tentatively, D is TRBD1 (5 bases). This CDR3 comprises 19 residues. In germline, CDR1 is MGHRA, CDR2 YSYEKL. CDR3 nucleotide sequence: TGCGCCAGCAGCCAAGATCGGTCAGGGATCCTCTCTGGGGCCAACATCCTGACTTTC. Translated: CASSQDRSGILSGANILTF.

CDR3 in amino acids: CASSYSTAGNGNTIYF. CDR3 in DNA: TGTGCCAGCAGTTACTCGACGGCAGGGAACGGAAACACCATATATTTT. The chain couples TRBV6-5 to TRBJ1-3; D is perhaps TRBD1 (5 bases). In germline, CDR1 is MNHEY, CDR2 SVGAGI. The V and J ends lost 0 bases and 4 bases respectively, with 13 bases between them. The CDR3 has 16 residues.

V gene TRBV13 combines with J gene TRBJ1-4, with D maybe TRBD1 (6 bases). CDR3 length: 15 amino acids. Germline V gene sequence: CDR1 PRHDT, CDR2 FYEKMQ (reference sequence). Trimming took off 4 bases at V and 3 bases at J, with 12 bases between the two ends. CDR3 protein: CASSSQGRANEKLFF. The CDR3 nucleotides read TGTGCCAGCAGCTCCCAGGGGAGGGCTAATGAAAAACTGTTTTTT. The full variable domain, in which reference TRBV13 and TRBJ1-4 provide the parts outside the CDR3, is AAGVIQSPRHLIKEKRETATLKCYPIPRHDTVYWYQQGPGQDPQFLISFYEKMQSDKGSIPDRFSAQQFSDYHSELNMSSLELGDSALYFCASSSQGRANEKLFFGSGTQLSVL.

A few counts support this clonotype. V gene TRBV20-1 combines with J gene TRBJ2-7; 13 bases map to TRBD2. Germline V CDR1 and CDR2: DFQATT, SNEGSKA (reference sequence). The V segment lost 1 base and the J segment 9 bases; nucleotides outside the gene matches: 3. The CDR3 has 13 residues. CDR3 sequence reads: CSARGTSGSRQYF. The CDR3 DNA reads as TGCAGTGCTAGAGGGACTAGCGGGAGTCGGCAGTACTTC.

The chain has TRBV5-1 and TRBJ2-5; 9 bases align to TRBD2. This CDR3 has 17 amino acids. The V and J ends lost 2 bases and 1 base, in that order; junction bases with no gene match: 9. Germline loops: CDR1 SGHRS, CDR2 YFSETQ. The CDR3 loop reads CASSFEGSGRTQETQYF. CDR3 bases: TGCGCCAGCAGCTTCGAGGGCAGCGGGAGGACCCAAGAGACCCAGTACTTC. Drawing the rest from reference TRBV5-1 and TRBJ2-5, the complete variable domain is KAGVTQTPRYLIKTRGQQVTLSCSPISGHRSVSWYQQTPGQGLQFLFEYFSETQRNKGNFPGRFSGRQFSNSRSEMNVSTLELGDSALYLCASSFEGSGRTQETQYFGPGTRLLVL.

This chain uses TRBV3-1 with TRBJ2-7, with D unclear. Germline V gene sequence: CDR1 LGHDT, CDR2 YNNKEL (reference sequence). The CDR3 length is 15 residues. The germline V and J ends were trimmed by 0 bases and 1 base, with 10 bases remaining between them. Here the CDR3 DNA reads TGTGCCAGCAGCCAAGAATTAGCCATTTCCTACGAGCAGTACTTC. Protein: CASSQELAISYEQYF.

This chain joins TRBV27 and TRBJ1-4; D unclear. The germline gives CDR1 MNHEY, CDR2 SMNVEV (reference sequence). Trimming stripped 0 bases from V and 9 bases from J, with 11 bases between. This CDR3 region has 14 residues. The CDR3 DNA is TGTGCCAGCAGTTTATCGGCGGGCAGGAAAAAACTGTTTTTT. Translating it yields CASSLSAGRKKLFF.

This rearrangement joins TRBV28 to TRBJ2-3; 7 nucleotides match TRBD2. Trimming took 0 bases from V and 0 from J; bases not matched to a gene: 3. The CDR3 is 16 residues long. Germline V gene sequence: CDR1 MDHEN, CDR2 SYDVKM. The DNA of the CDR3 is TGTGCCAGCAGTTTATGGCGGGAGACTAGCACAGATACGCAGTATTTT. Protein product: CASSLWRETSTDTQYF.

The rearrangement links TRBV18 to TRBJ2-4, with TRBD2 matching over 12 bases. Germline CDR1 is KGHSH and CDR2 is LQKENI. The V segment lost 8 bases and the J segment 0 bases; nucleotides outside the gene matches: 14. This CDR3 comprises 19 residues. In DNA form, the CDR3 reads TGTGCCAGCACCGGCAGACTAGCGGGAGAAGGAGGAGCCAAAAACATTCAGTACTTC. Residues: CASTGRLAGEGGAKNIQYF.

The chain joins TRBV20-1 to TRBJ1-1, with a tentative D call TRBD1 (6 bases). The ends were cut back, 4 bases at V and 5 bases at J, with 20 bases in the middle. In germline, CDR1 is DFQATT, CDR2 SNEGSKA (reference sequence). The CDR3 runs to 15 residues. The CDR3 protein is CSAKGLTGNSTEAFF. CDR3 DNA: TGCAGTGCTAAAGGGCTTACAGGGAACTCGACTGAAGCTTTCTTT.

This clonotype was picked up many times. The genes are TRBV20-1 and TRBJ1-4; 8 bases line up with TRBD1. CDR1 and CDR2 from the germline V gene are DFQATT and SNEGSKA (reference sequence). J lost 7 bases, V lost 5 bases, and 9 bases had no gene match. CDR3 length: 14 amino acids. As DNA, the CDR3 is TGCAGTGCTGCCCCCGAGGACAGGGCTGAAAAACTGTTTTTT. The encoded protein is CSAAPEDRAEKLFF.

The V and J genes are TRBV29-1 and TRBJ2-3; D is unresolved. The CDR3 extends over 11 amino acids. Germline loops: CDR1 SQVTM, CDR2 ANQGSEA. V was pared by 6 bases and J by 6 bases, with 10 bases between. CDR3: CSVTEVDTQYF. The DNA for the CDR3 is TGCAGCGTAACCGAGGTGGATACGCAGTATTTT.

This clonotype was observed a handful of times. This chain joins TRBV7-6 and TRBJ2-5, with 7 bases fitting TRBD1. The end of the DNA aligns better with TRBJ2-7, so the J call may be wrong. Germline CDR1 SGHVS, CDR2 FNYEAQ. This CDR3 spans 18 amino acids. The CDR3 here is CASSLVGETGSLSYEQYF. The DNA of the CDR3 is TGTGCCAGCAGCTTAGTGGGGGAGACAGGGAGCCTTTCCTACGAGCAGTACTTC.

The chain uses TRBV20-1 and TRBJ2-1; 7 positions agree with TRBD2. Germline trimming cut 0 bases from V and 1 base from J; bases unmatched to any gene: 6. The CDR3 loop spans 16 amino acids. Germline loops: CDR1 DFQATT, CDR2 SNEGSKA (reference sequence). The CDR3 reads CSARDFARGSYNEQFF. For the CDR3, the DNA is TGCAGTGCTAGAGATTTCGCGCGGGGGTCCTACAATGAGCAGTTCTTC.

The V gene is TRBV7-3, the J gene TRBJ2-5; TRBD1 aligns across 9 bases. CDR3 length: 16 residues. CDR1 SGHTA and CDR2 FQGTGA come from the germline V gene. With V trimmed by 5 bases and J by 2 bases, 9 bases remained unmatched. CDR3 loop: CASSKKVGTGQETQYF. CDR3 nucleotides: TGTGCCAGCAGCAAGAAAGTGGGGACAGGGCAAGAGACCCAGTACTTC.

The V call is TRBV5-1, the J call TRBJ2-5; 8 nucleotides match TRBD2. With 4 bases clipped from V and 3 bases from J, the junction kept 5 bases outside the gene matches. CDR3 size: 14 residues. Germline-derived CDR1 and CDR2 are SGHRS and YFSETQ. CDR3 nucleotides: TGCGCCAGCAGCCAGTTAGCGGGAAAAGAGACCCAGTACTTC. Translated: CASSQLAGKETQYF.